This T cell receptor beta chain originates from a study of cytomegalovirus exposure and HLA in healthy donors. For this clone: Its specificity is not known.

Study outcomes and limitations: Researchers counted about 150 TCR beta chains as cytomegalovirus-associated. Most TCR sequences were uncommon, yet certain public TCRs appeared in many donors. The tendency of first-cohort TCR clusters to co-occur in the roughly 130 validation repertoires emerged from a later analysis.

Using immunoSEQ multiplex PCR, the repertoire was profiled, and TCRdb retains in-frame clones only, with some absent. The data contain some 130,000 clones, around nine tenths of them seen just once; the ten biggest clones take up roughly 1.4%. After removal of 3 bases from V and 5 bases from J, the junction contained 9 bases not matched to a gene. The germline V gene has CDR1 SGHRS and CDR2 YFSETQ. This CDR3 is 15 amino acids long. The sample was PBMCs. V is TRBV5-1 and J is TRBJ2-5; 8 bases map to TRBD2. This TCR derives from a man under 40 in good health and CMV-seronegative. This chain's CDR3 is CASSSLIAGWETQYF. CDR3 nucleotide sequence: TGCGCCAGCAGCTCCCTGATAGCGGGATGGGAGACCCAGTACTTC.